The rows below give T cell receptor beta chains drawn from one sample of a study of blood T cell repertoires in COVID-19. Clones were read by immunoSEQ multiplex PCR, and TCRdb kept only the in-frame ones, dropping some. The sample carries a few hundred thousand clones, about nine tenths recorded once. The sample was PBMCs or T cells enriched from blood (not recorded which). The origin of the receptors is a woman between 50 and 59 years old in a cohort exposed to, infected with or recovered from COVID-19 (not recorded which). Both conserved end residues are part of each CDR3. Fields, in order: J gene, clone size, D gene, V gene, CDR3 DNA, CDR3 protein. D genes are given only for firm matches. Clone size appears in some rows only: once, few, many, or a class for an expanded clone.

J: TRBJ1-4
size: few
D: NA
V: TRBV11-2
DNA: TGTGCCAGCAAACAGGGAAATGAAAAACTGTTTTTT
CDR3: CASKQGNEKLFF

J: TRBJ1-1
size: NA
D: NA
V: TRBV19
DNA: TGTGCCAGTAGCCCCGCGGTGGTAGCGAACACTGAAGCTTTCTTT
CDR3: CASSPAVVANTEAFF

J: TRBJ1-5
size: NA
D: TRBD1
V: TRBV12-5
DNA: TGTGCTAGTGGTCCGGGACAGGGGGATCAGCCCCAGCATTTT
CDR3: CASGPGQGDQPQHF

J: TRBJ1-1
size: NA
D: NA
V: TRBV7-2
DNA: TGTGCCAGCAGCCCTGACAGTGAAGCTTTCTTT
CDR3: CASSPDSEAFF

J: TRBJ2-7
size: NA
D: TRBD1
V: TRBV6-5
DNA: TGTGCCAGCAGTTACTCGTTGCAGGGGGAGCGCGAGCAGTACTTC
CDR3: CASSYSLQGEREQYF

J: TRBJ2-1
size: NA
D: NA
V: TRBV24-1
DNA: TGTGCCACCAGTGACGGACAGAGCTCCTACAATGAGCAGTTCTTC
CDR3: CATSDGQSSYNEQFF

J: TRBJ2-5
size: NA
D: TRBD1
V: TRBV4-1
DNA: TGCGCCAGCAGCCCTCCCGGGACAGGGTTGGAGACCCAGTACTTC
CDR3: CASSPPGTGLETQYF

J: TRBJ2-5
size: NA
D: TRBD2
V: TRBV19
DNA: TGTGCCAGTAGTATAGGGGGGGGACTAGGTGAAGAGACCCAGTACTTC
CDR3: CASSIGGGLGEETQYF

J: TRBJ1-1
size: NA
D: TRBD1
V: TRBV6-7
DNA: TGTGCCAGCAGTTACTCGGGGACAGGGGTCACTGAAGCTTTCTTT
CDR3: CASSYSGTGVTEAFF

J: TRBJ2-2
size: NA
D: TRBD1
V: TRBV3-1/TRBV3-2
DNA: TGTGCCAGCAGCCAGGCGACAGGGTGGGCTGGGGAGCTGTTTTTT
CDR3: CASSQATGWAGELFF

J: TRBJ2-1
size: NA
D: NA
V: TRBV5-1
DNA: TGCGCCAGCAGGTATGGGCCATCGTCCAATGAGCAGTTCTTC
CDR3: CASRYGPSSNEQFF

J: TRBJ1-1
size: NA
D: TRBD1
V: TRBV6-5
DNA: TGTGCCAGCACCAAAACAGGGGACACTGAAGCTTTCTTT
CDR3: CASTKTGDTEAFF

J: TRBJ2-1
size: NA
D: TRBD2
V: TRBV4-2
DNA: TGTGCCAGCAGCCGCAGCGGGGGGAGCTCCTACAATGAGCAGTTCTTC
CDR3: CASSRSGGSSYNEQFF

J: TRBJ1-1
size: NA
D: TRBD1
V: TRBV6-4
DNA: TGTGCCAGCAGCCGGGATGCGGGACAGATGAACACTGAAGCTTTCTTT
CDR3: CASSRDAGQMNTEAFF

J: TRBJ1-1
size: NA
D: NA
V: TRBV9
DNA: TGTGCCAGCAGCGTAGGGATATACGGTGAGGGCGGGGAAAACACTGAAGCTTTCTTT
CDR3: CASSVGIYGEGGENTEAFF

J: TRBJ1-1
size: NA
D: TRBD1
V: TRBV10-2
DNA: TGCGCCAGCAAACAGGGGGCTGAAGCTTTCTTT
CDR3: CASKQGAEAFF

J: TRBJ1-1
size: NA
D: NA
V: TRBV11-2
DNA: TGTGCCAGCAGCTTTCCCCTCTCGACAGGAGAGGCTTTCTTT
CDR3: CASSFPLSTGEAFF

J: TRBJ2-2
size: once
D: NA
V: TRBV12-1
DNA: TGTGCCAGCAGTTTACCGGACAGGGGGCGTCAGGACACCGGGGAGCTGTTTTTT
CDR3: CASSLPDRGRQDTGELFF

J: TRBJ2-1
size: NA
D: NA
V: TRBV6-2/TRBV6-3
DNA: TGTGCCAGCAGCCGACCAGGGGTTTCCTACAATGAGCAGTTCTTC
CDR3: CASSRPGVSYNEQFF

J: TRBJ2-5
size: NA
D: TRBD1
V: TRBV3-1/TRBV3-2
DNA: TGTGCCAGCAGCCAGGGGGACAGGGGAGGAGAGACCCAGTACTTC
CDR3: CASSQGDRGGETQYF

J: TRBJ1-2
size: NA
D: NA
V: TRBV25-1
DNA: TGTGCCAGCACTCAACAGGGCGACTATGGCTACACCTTC
CDR3: CASTQQGDYGYTF

J: TRBJ2-7
size: NA
D: NA
V: TRBV4-3
DNA: TGCGCCAGCAGCCAAGAGAAACAGGATCCTACCTACGAGCAGTACTTC
CDR3: CASSQEKQDPTYEQYF

J: TRBJ1-5
size: NA
D: TRBD1
V: TRBV6-2/TRBV6-3
DNA: TGTGCCAGCAGCATAGACAGGGGGCAAATTCAGCCCCAGCATTTT
CDR3: CASSIDRGQIQPQHF

J: TRBJ2-1
size: NA
D: TRBD2
V: TRBV9
DNA: TGTGCCAGCAGCGTATCAGCGGGGGGTTCCTACAATGAGCAGTTCTTC
CDR3: CASSVSAGGSYNEQFF

J: TRBJ2-3
size: NA
D: TRBD1
V: TRBV6-5
DNA: TGTGCCAGCACTATACAGGGGATAGATACGCAGTATTTT
CDR3: CASTIQGIDTQYF

J: TRBJ1-3
size: NA
D: NA
V: TRBV29-1
DNA: TGCAGCGTTGAAGTACAGTCCGGAAACACCATATATTTT
CDR3: CSVEVQSGNTIYF

J: TRBJ1-5
size: NA
D: NA
V: TRBV6-4
DNA: TGTGCCAGCCACGAAGCCTATAGCAATCAGCCCCAGCATTTT
CDR3: CASHEAYSNQPQHF